This passage covers 13 T cell receptor beta chains from one sample sequenced in a study of beta chain features in type 1 diabetes. Every bit of the isolated RNA underwent reverse transcription, so sequencing read expressed TCRB transcripts. Profiling relied on immunoSEQ multiplex PCR, and the TCRdb table lists in-frame clones only, not all of them. This repertoire shows around 150,000 clones, 7.5% to 9.5% found once; its top ten account for around 0.5%. These receptors have no identified antigens. Study-wide results and limits: TCRB CDR3s from Type 1 diabetes patients were moderately but significantly shorter in all four CD4+ subsets.

Sequenced sample: central memory CD4+ T cells from blood. These receptor sequences come from a woman aged 18 to 35 with type 1 diabetes.

CDR3 DNA sequence: TGTGCCATCAGTGAGTCAGGAGCGGAGCAGTACTTC. It is translated as CAISESGAEQYF. The rearrangement links TRBV10-3 to TRBJ2-7; D is ambiguous. The CDR3 has 12 amino acids. The germline V gene encodes CDR1 ENHRY and CDR2 SYGVKD. Trimming cost V 0 bases and J 7 bases, with 7 bases left between them.

In its sample, this clone was seen a few times. This chain joins TRBV30 and TRBJ2-2; 9 positions agree with TRBD2. CDR1 and CDR2 (germline): GTSNPN, SVGIG (reference sequence). V lost 0 bases and J lost 1; bases outside the gene matches: 6. The CDR3 has 17 amino acids. The CDR3, as DNA: TGTGCCTGGAGTGTAGGGTCTAGCGGGATGAACACCGGGGAGCTGTTTTTT. This codes for CAWSVGSSGMNTGELFF.

In this sample, this clone turned up a few times. The V gene is TRBV6-5, the J gene TRBJ1-5, with D possibly matching TRBD1 (6 bases). V lost 10 bases and J lost 1, with 11 bases in between. Germline lookup yields CDR1 MNHEY and CDR2 SVGAGI. CDR3 length equals 13 residues. The CDR3: CATTTGSNQPQHF. As DNA, the CDR3 is TGTGCCACCACCACAGGGAGCAATCAGCCCCAGCATTTT.

This clone turned up a few times. V is TRBV29-1 and J is TRBJ1-2, with TRBD1 matching over 7 bases. The CDR3 length is 13 residues. Trimming at V came to 7 bases and at J to 1 base, leaving 6 bases not matched to a gene. CDR1 and CDR2 from the germline V gene are SQVTM and ANQGSEA. CDR3 amino acids: CSDIRDSNYGYTF. CDR3 nucleotide sequence: TGCAGCGATATCCGGGACAGTAACTATGGCTACACCTTC.

The chain joins TRBV2 to TRBJ1-5; D is uncertain. The CDR3 has 13 residues. V was shortened by 7 bases and J by 0 bases, with 7 bases between the two germline ends. Germline V gene sequence: CDR1 SNHLY, CDR2 FYNNEI. This CDR3 reads CASKEGSNQPQHF. The CDR3 DNA reads as TGTGCCAGCAAAGAGGGTAGCAATCAGCCCCAGCATTTT. The full variable domain, completed using reference TRBV2 and TRBJ1-5, is EPEVTQTPSHQVTQMGQEVILRCVPISNHLYFYWYRQILGQKVEFLVSFYNNEISEKSEIFDDQFSVERPDGSNFTLKIRSTKLEDSAMYFCASKEGSNQPQHFGDGTRLSIL.

This clone was found many times. The rearrangement joins TRBV29-1 to TRBJ2-7; TRBD1 matches at 8 bases. Trimming at V came to 6 bases and at J to 1 base, leaving 2 bases not matched to a gene. CDR1 and CDR2 (germline): SQVTM, ANQGSEA. The CDR3 runs to 12 residues. The CDR3 sequence: CSVGTGSYEQYF. Written as DNA, the CDR3 is TGCAGCGTCGGGACAGGTTCCTACGAGCAGTACTTC.

This clone was counted between two and nine times. The chain employs TRBV4-1 and TRBJ2-3; TRBD1 agrees at 11 bases. This CDR3 contains 18 residues. V was pared by 3 bases and J by 5 bases, with 13 bases of the junction left unmatched. CDR1 is MGHRA, CDR2 YSYEKL, per germline. The CDR3 DNA is TGCGCCAGCAGCCACGGACTACTTCGGACAGGGGGCGAAGATACGCAGTATTTT. This codes for CASSHGLLRTGGEDTQYF.

This clone was found a few times. The rearrangement joins TRBV4-3 to TRBJ2-6, with D perhaps TRBD1 (5 bases). The V gene lost 9 bases and the J gene lost 3 bases, with 9 bases spanning the gap. The CDR3 contains 13 residues. Germline V gives CDR1 LGHNA, CDR2 YSLEER. The CDR3 reads CASGAIGANVLTF. CDR3 nucleotide sequence: TGCGCCAGTGGGGCCATTGGGGCCAACGTCCTGACTTTC.

This clone was picked up a small number of times. The genes are TRBV19 and TRBJ2-1, with 14 bases matching TRBD2. This CDR3 comprises 16 residues. The V and J ends lost 1 base and 8 bases, in that order; junction bases with no gene match: 4. Per germline, CDR1 LNHDA and CDR2 SQIVND (reference sequence). CDR3 protein: CASSIGGTSGSYEQFF. The CDR3 coding sequence is TGTGCCAGTAGTATAGGGGGGACTAGCGGGAGCTATGAGCAGTTCTTC.

This clone was seen a handful of times. V gene TRBV5-1 combines with J gene TRBJ2-7, with D perhaps matching TRBD1 (6 bases). Germline V gives CDR1 SGHRS, CDR2 YFSETQ. The CDR3 covers 16 residues. The V gene lost 0 bases and the J gene lost 3 bases, with 16 bases spanning the gap. The CDR3 here is CASSLESTGVFYEQYF. CDR3 bases: TGCGCCAGCAGCTTGGAATCGACAGGCGTATTCTACGAGCAGTACTTC.

This clone has a handful of counts. This chain links TRBV15 with TRBJ2-2; 8 nucleotides line up with TRBD1. The CDR3 extends over 17 amino acids. Germline values: CDR1 LNHNV, CDR2 YYDKDF (reference sequence). V was clipped by 1 base and J by 1 base; unmatched bases: 5. As DNA, the CDR3 is TGTGCCACCAGCAGAGCCGGACAGGGAATGAACACCGGGGAGCTGTTTTTT. Its translation: CATSRAGQGMNTGELFF.

J is TRBJ1-5 and V is TRBV5-1; maybe TRBD1 (5 bases). The ends were cut back, 4 bases at V and 8 bases at J, with 13 bases in the middle. Germline-derived CDR1 and CDR2 are SGHRS and YFSETQ. CDR3 length: 13 residues. The CDR3 DNA is TGCGCCAGCAGCGCCACCGACAGCGAGCCCCAGCATTTT. Its translation: CASSATDSEPQHF. The full variable domain, in which reference TRBV5-1 and TRBJ1-5 provide the parts outside the CDR3, is KAGVTQTPRYLIKTRGQQVTLSCSPISGHRSVSWYQQTPGQGLQFLFEYFSETQRNKGNFPGRFSGRQFSNSRSEMNVSTLELGDSALYLCASSATDSEPQHFGDGTRLSIL.

This chain joins TRBV7-3 and TRBJ2-5; 9 nucleotides align to TRBD2. The CDR3 consists of 17 residues. CDR1 and CDR2 from the germline V gene are SGHTA and FQGTGA. V trimming: 2 bases; J trimming: 3 bases; junction bases outside the gene matches: 10. CDR3 sequence: CASSLGAGGGREETQYF. Written as DNA, the CDR3 is TGTGCCAGCAGCTTAGGTGCCGGGGGCGGGAGGGAAGAGACCCAGTACTTC.